These 23 T cell receptor beta chains share one sample of origin, sequenced in a study of T cells in Graves' hyperthyroidism and ophthalmopathy. The source material, RNA transcripts, was used to amplify TCR beta CDR3 regions. A first-round RT-PCR of the TCR CDR3 used the HTBI primer set. Using its own MiXCR run on the multiplex PCR reads, TCRdb lists one record per CDR3 protein. The table includes 600,000 to 750,000 distinct CDR3 sequences, about 18% detected once. The sequencing input was blood. The source is a man aged 45-60 years with Graves' hyperthyroidism.

In this sample, this clonotype turned up a few times. J is TRBJ2-1 and V is TRBV14; TRBD2 aligns across 9 bases. The germline CDR1 and CDR2 sequences are SGHDN and FVKESK. Trimming at V came to 4 bases and at J to 4 bases, leaving 8 bases not matched to a gene. This CDR3 has 16 amino acids. CDR3 loop: CASSPNRAGGYNEQFF. The CDR3 DNA reads as TGTGCCAGCAGCCCGAATCGAGCGGGAGGTTACAATGAGCAGTTCTTC.

This clonotype showed up many times. The chain employs TRBV7-3 and TRBJ2-6; perhaps TRBD2 as D (5 bases). Trimming removed 5 bases from V and 3 bases from J, with 5 bases in between. The CDR3 runs to 13 residues. Germline V gives CDR1 SGHTA, CDR2 FQGTGA. The CDR3: CASSRGGANVLTF. The CDR3 region has the DNA TGTGCCAGCAGCCGGGGTGGGGCCAACGTCCTGACTTTC.

This chain links TRBV6-5 with TRBJ1-1; no firm D call. CDR3 length equals 13 residues. V dropped 4 bases and J dropped 1 base, with 7 bases sitting between them. The germline V gene has CDR1 MNHEY and CDR2 SVGAGI. CDR3 sequence: CASSFFANTEAFF. The CDR3 bases are TGTGCCAGCAGTTTTTTTGCGAACACTGAAGCTTTCTTT.

At least ten counts were recorded for this clonotype. The V call is TRBV24-1, the J call TRBJ2-1; 9 bases fit TRBD1. V lost 4 bases and J lost 7; bases outside the gene matches: 10. Germline V CDR1 and CDR2: KGHDR, SFDVKD. The CDR3 has 16 residues. The CDR3 spells CATSDQRPGTGNEQFF. The CDR3 DNA follows: TGTGCCACCAGTGACCAGCGTCCCGGGACAGGGAATGAGCAGTTCTTC.

The V and J genes are TRBV19 and TRBJ2-1, with 9 positions matching TRBD1. Germline CDR1 reads LNHDA; CDR2 reads SQIVND (reference sequence). V lost 5 bases and J lost 6; bases outside the gene matches: 8. The CDR3 totals 15 residues. CDR3: CASSSFLGQGNEQFF. In nucleotides, the CDR3 is TGTGCCAGTAGTTCCTTCCTGGGACAGGGCAATGAGCAGTTCTTC.

This clonotype was recorded at least ten times. The rearrangement uses TRBV6-2 or TRBV6-3 and TRBJ2-7; 8 nucleotides line up with TRBD2. V lost 0 bases to trimming and J lost 0 bases; unmatched junction nucleotides: 4. The germline V gene has CDR1 MNHEY and CDR2 SVGEGT. CDR3 length equals 16 residues. CDR3 protein: CASSYSASGSSYEQYF. In DNA, the CDR3 is TGTGCCAGCAGTTACTCTGCGAGCGGGAGCTCCTACGAGCAGTACTTC.

This chain connects TRBV28 to TRBJ2-5, with 7 bases fitting TRBD2. Germline trimming cut 5 bases from V and 5 bases from J; bases unmatched to any gene: 11. This CDR3 has 15 amino acids. Looked up from germline, CDR1 is MDHEN and CDR2 is SYDVKM. The CDR3: CASSPYGGSRETQYF. DNA for the CDR3: TGTGCCAGCAGTCCTTACGGCGGGAGTCGGGAGACCCAGTACTTC.

Of note for this clonotype: The junction and the germline gene differ at one end; a read error may be behind it. V is TRBV10-1 and J is TRBJ2-7; possible D gene TRBD2, 6 bases. The CDR3 extends over 15 amino acids. Germline loops: CDR1 WNHNN, CDR2 SYGVQD (reference sequence). CDR3 residues: CVSRCPRGTSYEQYF. The DNA of the CDR3 is TGCGTCAGCAGGTGCCCTCGGGGGACCTCCTACGAGCAGTACTTC.

This clonotype has more than one count but fewer than ten. The CDR3 loop reads CSAATRGGTNGYTF. CDR3 in DNA: TGCAGTGCTGCAACCCGGGGGGGGACGAATGGCTACACCTTC. The chain uses TRBV20-1 and TRBJ1-2; D possibly corresponds to TRBD1 (5 bases). This CDR3 spans 14 amino acids. The germline V gene has CDR1 DFQATT and CDR2 SNEGSKA (reference sequence). V gave up 5 bases and J gave up 6 bases, with 19 bases separating them.

About this clonotype itself: Since the CDR3 does not end with the conserved phenylalanine or tryptophan, this likely comes from a read error. This rearrangement joins TRBV2 to TRBJ2-6; D gene unclear. The germline gives CDR1 SNHLY, CDR2 FYNNEI. V lost 3 bases and J 3 bases, leaving 3 bases between the germline ends. The CDR3 contains 13 residues. In DNA form, the CDR3 reads TGTGCCAGCAGTGACGGTGGGGCCAACGTCCTGACTTCC. Translation: CASSDGGANVLTS.

CDR3: CASSISGTSGNPTYNEQFF. The CDR3 nucleotides read TGTGCCAGCAGTATTTCCGGGACTAGCGGGAACCCAACCTACAATGAGCAGTTCTTC. The chain links TRBV6-9 to TRBJ2-1, with 13 bases aligning to TRBD2. CDR1 is MNHGY, CDR2 SVAAGI, per germline. The V gene end was trimmed by 5 bases and the J gene end by 2 bases; junction bases not matched to a gene: 12. This CDR3 is built from 19 residues.

The chain links TRBV12-3 or TRBV12-4 to TRBJ2-5; D uncertain. The CDR3 spans 15 residues. Trimming stripped 6 bases from V and 0 bases from J, with 14 bases between. CDR3 amino acids: CASSPYSRYQETQYF. CDR3 nucleotide sequence: TGTGCCAGCAGCCCCTACTCACGGTACCAAGAGACCCAGTACTTC.

The sample holds a few counts of this clonotype. The chain joins TRBV12-3 or TRBV12-4 to TRBJ2-3, with D uncertain. V lost 6 bases to trimming and J lost 9 bases, with 19 bases between them. The CDR3 runs 14 residues. The CDR3 here is CASRDFGPRGTQYF. The CDR3 DNA follows: TGTGCCAGCAGAGATTTTGGACCGCGAGGCACGCAGTATTTT.

The rearrangement links TRBV6-5 to TRBJ2-7; D call uncertain. Germline CDR1 and CDR2: MNHEY and SVGAGI. The CDR3 spans 13 residues. Trimming shortened V by 2 bases and J by 6 bases, and 11 bases separated the two germline ends. CDR3 in amino acids: CASSYDLLAEQYF. The CDR3 DNA sequence: TGTGCCAGCAGTTACGATCTCCTGGCCGAGCAGTACTTC.

V usage is TRBV24-1 and J usage is TRBJ2-3, with D maybe TRBD1 (5 bases). This CDR3 spans 18 amino acids. Trimming shortened V by 3 bases and J by 4 bases, and 22 bases separated the two germline ends. Per germline, CDR1 KGHDR and CDR2 SFDVKD. The CDR3 region has the DNA TGTGCCACCAGTGATAACTCAGACTCAGGGCGTTGGTCAGATACGCAGTATTTT. Its translation is CATSDNSDSGRWSDTQYF.

The chain combines TRBV11-1 with TRBJ2-2; no clear D gene. Germline CDR1 SGHAT, CDR2 FQDESV (reference sequence). This CDR3 is 14 amino acids long. Trimming took 5 bases from V and 4 from J, leaving 11 bases between them. CDR3 nucleotide sequence: TGTGCCAGCAGCCCCCATTTCGGCACCGGGGAGCTGTTTTTT. Encoded protein: CASSPHFGTGELFF.

J is TRBJ2-7 and V is TRBV7-9, with TRBD1 identical over 7 bases. V dropped 6 bases and J dropped 0; count of bases not matched to a gene: 8. CDR1 and CDR2 from the germline V gene are SEHNR and FQNEAQ (reference sequence). This CDR3 spans 15 amino acids. CDR3 bases: TGTGCCAGCAGTTTTTCGGACAGGAGCTCCTACGAGCAGTACTTC. Its translation: CASSFSDRSSYEQYF.

This clonotype has a count of ten or more. The chain carries TRBV24-1 and TRBJ1-1; D unclear. CDR1 and CDR2 (germline): KGHDR, SFDVKD. The V end lost 10 bases, the J end lost 1 base, and 9 bases lay between the germline ends. This CDR3 is 12 amino acids long. The CDR3 sequence is CATSGRNTEAFF. In nucleotides, the CDR3 is TGTGCCACTTCCGGACGGAACACTGAAGCTTTCTTT.

V and J are TRBV29-1 and TRBJ2-7; weak D call: TRBD2 (5 bases). The CDR3 has 12 residues. Germline lookup yields CDR1 SQVTM and CDR2 ANQGSEA. The ends were cut back, 4 bases at V and 1 base at J, with 8 bases in the middle. The chain's CDR3 is CSVVERSYEQYF. The CDR3 region has the DNA TGCAGCGTTGTGGAGCGGTCCTACGAGCAGTACTTC.

This clonotype was found many times. V and J are TRBV6-2 or TRBV6-3 and TRBJ2-5; D may be TRBD1 (5 bases). This CDR3 is 14 amino acids long. Trimming shortened V by 1 base and J by 2 bases, and 8 bases separated the two germline ends. The germline gives CDR1 MNHEY, CDR2 SVGEGT. This CDR3 reads CASSYWGGQETQYF. CDR3 nucleotide sequence: TGTGCCAGCAGTTACTGGGGCGGACAAGAGACCCAGTACTTC.

Only a few counts were recorded for this clonotype. The rearrangement uses TRBV3-1 and TRBJ1-1; 8 positions agree with TRBD1. Germline CDR1 reads LGHDT; CDR2 reads YNNKEL (reference sequence). This CDR3 contains 16 residues. V trimming: 4 bases; J trimming: 4 bases; junction bases outside the gene matches: 11. Here the CDR3 DNA reads TGTGCCAGCAGCCCCCACAGGGGGATTTTCGGCACTGAAGCTTTCTTT. It encodes CASSPHRGIFGTEAFF. The variable domain in full, with the rest retrieved from reference TRBV3-1 and TRBJ1-1, is DTAVSQTPKYLVTQMGNDKSIKCEQNLGHDTMYWYKQDSKKFLKIMFSYNNKELIINETVPNRFSPKSPDKAHLNLHINSLELGDSAVYFCASSPHRGIFGTEAFFGQGTRLTVV.

This clonotype appeared many times. The gene calls are TRBV5-1 and TRBJ2-1; D unresolved. The ends were cut back, 0 bases at V and 3 bases at J, with 13 bases in the middle. In germline, CDR1 is SGHRS, CDR2 YFSETQ. This CDR3 has 16 amino acids. The CDR3 spells CASSLAHPISYNEQFF. The DNA for the CDR3 is TGCGCCAGCAGCTTGGCCCACCCCATTAGCTACAATGAGCAGTTCTTC.

This clonotype was counted a few times. This clone may be a read error of a much larger clone one base away. This sequence joins TRBV2 and TRBJ2-3; TRBD1 matches at 9 bases. Germline V gene data show CDR1 as SNHLY and CDR2 as FYNNEI. The CDR3 contains 15 residues. For the CDR3, the DNA is TGTGCCAGCGGGAGGGACAGGGCAAGCACAGATACGCGGTATTTT. This sequence encodes CASGRDRASTDTRYF.